This is a list of T cell receptor beta chains from one sample in a study of shared clonotypes between healthy human individuals. TCRdb's table, derived via immunoSEQ multiplex PCR, lists solely in-frame clones and lacks some. This sample carries around 620,000 clones, 85% to 95% of them seen once, and the ten largest clones take around 0.12%. The specimen sequenced was naive CD8+ T cells sorted from blood. The receptors stem from a woman between 25 and 40 years old in good health. The CDR3 runs from the conserved cysteine through the conserved F or W. The D gene is left open where the match is weak. Not all rows give a size; the values are once, few, many and, for expanded clones, a class.

V gene: TRBV6-1
clone size: .
J gene: TRBJ1-2
D gene: .
CDR3 DNA: TGTGCCAGCAGCCAACAAAGCGAAGCTTACTATGGCTACACCTTC
CDR3 protein: CASSQQSEAYYGYTF

V gene: TRBV28
clone size: .
J gene: TRBJ2-7
D gene: .
CDR3 DNA: TGTGCCAGCAGTTTGGTCGGGACGGGCTACGAGCAGTACTTC
CDR3 protein: CASSLVGTGYEQYF

V gene: TRBV4-1
clone size: .
J gene: TRBJ2-3
D gene: .
CDR3 DNA: TGCGCCAGCAGCCAAGTCACCCTCACAGATACGCAGTATTTT
CDR3 protein: CASSQVTLTDTQYF

V gene: TRBV23-1
clone size: .
J gene: TRBJ1-1
D gene: TRBD1
CDR3 DNA: TGCGCCAGCTTGGACAGGCTTAACACTGAAGCTTTCTTT
CDR3 protein: CASLDRLNTEAFF

V gene: TRBV7-9
clone size: .
J gene: TRBJ2-7
D gene: TRBD1
CDR3 DNA: TGTGCCAGCAGCCCTTCGACAGGGCTCAACTACTACGAGCAGTACTTC
CDR3 protein: CASSPSTGLNYYEQYF

V gene: TRBV7-8
clone size: .
J gene: TRBJ2-1
D gene: .
CDR3 DNA: TGTGCCAGCTGCGACACTACAGGGAGTTACAATGAGCAGTTCTTC
CDR3 protein: CASCDTTGSYNEQFF

V gene: TRBV27
clone size: .
J gene: TRBJ2-5
D gene: .
CDR3 DNA: TGTGCCAGCAGTTTGGGCCCCGAACTGGGTTTCCAAGAGACCCAGTACTTC
CDR3 protein: CASSLGPELGFQETQYF

V gene: TRBV7-9
clone size: .
J gene: TRBJ2-7
D gene: .
CDR3 DNA: TGTGCCAGCAGCTTGGTTGACTCCTACGAGCAGTACTTC
CDR3 protein: CASSLVDSYEQYF

V gene: TRBV19
clone size: .
J gene: TRBJ2-1
D gene: TRBD2
CDR3 DNA: TGTGCCAGTAGTTCACTAGCGGGAGTATTAAATGAGCAGTTCTTC
CDR3 protein: CASSSLAGVLNEQFF

V gene: TRBV28
clone size: .
J gene: TRBJ2-5
D gene: TRBD1
CDR3 DNA: TGTGCCAGCAACGGAGAGGGGGCGGAGACCCAGTACTTC
CDR3 protein: CASNGEGAETQYF

V gene: TRBV19
clone size: .
J gene: TRBJ1-1
D gene: .
CDR3 DNA: TGTGCCAGTAGGATCCCGGGACGGACCCCGAACACTGAAGCTTTCTTT
CDR3 protein: CASRIPGRTPNTEAFF

V gene: TRBV9
clone size: .
J gene: TRBJ2-7
D gene: .
CDR3 DNA: TGTGCCAGCAGCCCTGGACAGCCTTTCTCCTACGAGCAGTACTTC
CDR3 protein: CASSPGQPFSYEQYF

V gene: TRBV15
clone size: .
J gene: TRBJ1-5
D gene: TRBD1
CDR3 DNA: TGTGCCACCAGCAGACTCCTGACAGGGGGTGGTTATCAGCCCCAGCATTTT
CDR3 protein: CATSRLLTGGGYQPQHF

V gene: TRBV2
clone size: .
J gene: TRBJ2-1
D gene: .
CDR3 DNA: TGTGCCAGCACCACCGGGTCCACCAAGCTCTTC
CDR3 protein: CASTTGSTKLF

V gene: TRBV7-9
clone size: .
J gene: TRBJ2-7
D gene: TRBD1
CDR3 DNA: TGTGCCAGCAGCTTTAAAACAGGGGGACAGAGCTCCTACGAGCAGTACTTC
CDR3 protein: CASSFKTGGQSSYEQYF

V gene: TRBV12-5
clone size: few
J gene: TRBJ1-5
D gene: .
CDR3 DNA: TGTGCTAGTGGTTTTACAGTTAGCAATCAGCCCCAGCATTTT
CDR3 protein: CASGFTVSNQPQHF

V gene: TRBV29-1
clone size: .
J gene: TRBJ1-2
D gene: TRBD1
CDR3 DNA: TGCAGCGGGGGACCTCGGGACAGGGGTTATGGCTACACCTTC
CDR3 protein: CSGGPRDRGYGYTF

V gene: TRBV9
clone size: .
J gene: TRBJ2-1
D gene: TRBD2
CDR3 DNA: TGTGCCAGCAGCTACGGGGGAGGGCCTTACAATGAGCAGTTCTTC
CDR3 protein: CASSYGGGPYNEQFF

V gene: TRBV27
clone size: .
J gene: TRBJ1-4
D gene: .
CDR3 DNA: TGTGCCAGCAGTACGGGCCGGAATGAAAAACTGTTTTTT
CDR3 protein: CASSTGRNEKLFF

V gene: TRBV6-1
clone size: .
J gene: TRBJ2-7
D gene: .
CDR3 DNA: TGTGCCAGCAGTGAAATGGGACGGAAAGCCTACGAGCAGTACTTC
CDR3 protein: CASSEMGRKAYEQYF

V gene: TRBV28
clone size: .
J gene: TRBJ2-7
D gene: TRBD1
CDR3 DNA: TGTGCCAGCAGCTCTCCCCGCGACAGGGGAAGGTACGAGCAGTACTTC
CDR3 protein: CASSSPRDRGRYEQYF

V gene: TRBV10-3
clone size: .
J gene: TRBJ2-7
D gene: .
CDR3 DNA: TGTGCCATAACTAAGGACAGCTCGGAGTACGAGCAGTACTTC
CDR3 protein: CAITKDSSEYEQYF

V gene: TRBV27
clone size: .
J gene: TRBJ1-4
D gene: .
CDR3 DNA: TGTGCCAGCAGTTCCCCTGGTGAGGGAACTAATGAAAAACTGTTTTTT
CDR3 protein: CASSSPGEGTNEKLFF

V gene: TRBV6-4
clone size: .
J gene: TRBJ2-3
D gene: TRBD2
CDR3 DNA: TGTGCCAGCAGTGACTCGTACCTAGCGGGCACAGATACGCAGTATTTT
CDR3 protein: CASSDSYLAGTDTQYF

V gene: TRBV6-4
clone size: .
J gene: TRBJ2-3
D gene: .
CDR3 DNA: TGTGCCAGCAGGTTCACAGATACGCAGTATTTT
CDR3 protein: CASRFTDTQYF

V gene: TRBV4-1
clone size: .
J gene: TRBJ2-3
D gene: TRBD2
CDR3 DNA: TGCGCCAGCAGACTTCGGACTAGCGGGGAAGTCACAGATACGCAGTATTTT
CDR3 protein: CASRLRTSGEVTDTQYF

V gene: TRBV27
clone size: once
J gene: TRBJ1-1
D gene: .
CDR3 DNA: TGTGCCAGCAGTCCAGGGAGCCCGAACACTGAAGCTTTCTTT
CDR3 protein: CASSPGSPNTEAFF

V gene: TRBV13
clone size: .
J gene: TRBJ1-6
D gene: .
CDR3 DNA: TGTGCCACCACCTCGGGGGGGAGCACGCCCCTCCACTTT
CDR3 protein: CATTSGGSTPLHF